This T cell receptor (beta chain) was profiled in a study of early T cells in non-severe SARS-CoV-2 infection. Separate cDNA molecules each had unique molecular identifiers attached to them. TCRdb analysed the 5' RACE reads with MiXCR anew, one entry per CDR3 protein. The repertoire holds some 60,000 distinct CDR3 sequences, with over 10% as singletons. The CDR3 consists of 11 residues. CDR1 and CDR2 from the germline V gene are MDHEN and SYDVKM. The V end lost 7 bases, the J end lost 4 bases, and 8 bases lay between the germline ends. The sample here was whole blood, taken at baseline. This TCR came from an adult who was a healthcare worker with PCR-confirmed SARS-CoV-2 infection or an uninfected control (not recorded which). This rearrangement joins TRBV28 to TRBJ2-7; D remains unclear. The CDR3 coding sequence is TGTGCCAGCAAGAAGTGGTACGAGCAGTACTTC. Encoded protein: CASKKWYEQYF.